The 27 T cell receptor beta chains in this list originate from one sample, sequenced in a study of tumor-infiltrating lymphocytes in oesophageal squamous cell carcinoma. TCRdb processed the PCR reads anew with MiXCR; each CDR3 protein has one entry. The profile covers fewer than 20,000 distinct CDR3 sequences, with over 40% appearing a single time and less than 15% taken by the ten largest. The sequencing input was normal esophageal tissue next to the tumor. The receptors stem from a male donor with esophageal squamous cell carcinoma.

This clonotype was seen many times. The rearrangement links TRBV10-2 to TRBJ2-7, with 7 bases that match TRBD2. Germline values: CDR1 WSHSY, CDR2 SAAADI. J lost 4 bases, V lost 6 bases, and 3 bases had no gene match. The CDR3 is 12 residues long. CDR3 sequence reads: CASRGGEYEQYF. The CDR3, as DNA: TGCGCCAGCAGGGGGGGGGAATACGAGCAGTACTTC.

This clonotype was observed many times. The rearrangement uses TRBV6-1 and TRBJ2-3, with D unresolved. Trimming cost V 6 bases and J 2 bases, with 21 bases left between them. CDR3 length: 17 residues. Germline assignment: CDR1 MNHNS and CDR2 SASEGT. The CDR3 DNA reads as TGTGCCAGCAGCTCCCCGAACGGCAGGCGCCCCACAGATACGCAGTATTTT. Protein sequence: CASSSPNGRRPTDTQYF.

With respect to this clonotype: A much larger clone sits a single nucleotide away, making a read error possible. V gene TRBV5-1 combines with J gene TRBJ2-3, with TRBD1 identical over 9 bases. V shed 4 bases and J 14 bases; nucleotides not matched to a gene: 14. The CDR3 length is 14 residues. Looked up from germline, CDR1 is SGHRS and CDR2 is YFSETQ. The CDR3 bases are TGCGCCAGCAGCCCGGGACAGGGCCCTTGGGAGCTGTATTTT. This encodes CASSPGQGPWELYF.

The rearrangement uses TRBV7-2 and TRBJ2-5; tentatively, D is TRBD1 (6 bases). The end of the DNA aligns better with TRBJ2-7, so the J call may be wrong. There are 15 residues in the CDR3. Germline V gene data show CDR1 as SGHTA and CDR2 as FQGNSA. The CDR3: CASSTASDSAYEQYF. For the CDR3, the DNA is TGTGCCAGCAGCACAGCCTCGGACAGCGCCTACGAGCAGTACTTC.

This clonotype was seen a few times. The V gene is TRBV28, the J gene TRBJ1-3; perhaps TRBD1 as D (5 bases). This CDR3 is built from 14 residues. CDR1 is MDHEN and CDR2 is SYDVKM in the germline V gene. Trimming took off 3 bases at V and 0 bases at J, with 6 bases between the two ends. The CDR3 sequence is CASSLGGSGNTIYF. In nucleotides, the CDR3 is TGTGCCAGCAGTTTGGGGGGCTCTGGAAACACCATATATTTT.

Remarks on this clonotype: The junction shows a germline mismatch at one end, possibly a read error. J is TRBJ1-1 and V is TRBV7-6; D is possibly TRBD1 (6 bases). Germline values: CDR1 SGHVS, CDR2 FNYEAQ. There are 17 residues in the CDR3. For the CDR3, the DNA is TGTGCTAGCAGCTTAGCGGATCGGGACAAGGCGAACACTGAAGCTTTCTTT. It yields the protein CASSLADRDKANTEAFF. The variable domain in full, with the rest retrieved from reference TRBV7-6 and TRBJ1-1, is GAGVSQSPRYKVTKRGQDVALRCDPISGHVSLYWYRQALGQGPEFLTYFNYEAQQDKSGLPNDRFSAERPEGSISTLTIQRTEQRDSAMYRCASSLADRDKANTEAFFGQGTRLTVV.

This clonotype is deemed large. J is TRBJ2-5 and V is TRBV7-8; TRBD1 is a possible D gene (6 bases). The germline V gene has CDR1 SGHVS and CDR2 FQNEAQ. V was clipped by 0 bases and J by 2 bases, with 7 bases between them. The CDR3 is made up of 14 amino acids. The CDR3 protein is CASSLARGQETQYF. The CDR3 bases are TGTGCCAGCAGCTTAGCTAGGGGGCAAGAGACCCAGTACTTC.

This clonotype showed up many times. The CDR3 bases are TGTGCCAGCGCGGGAGGAAAACTGTTTTTT. Amino acids: CASAGGKLFF. The chain employs TRBV12-3 or TRBV12-4 and TRBJ1-4; D remains unclear. The CDR3 totals 10 residues. Trimming took 8 bases from V and 10 from J, leaving 8 bases between them.

This clonotype is deemed medium-sized. The junction and the germline gene differ at one end; a read error may be behind it. This chain connects TRBV28 to TRBJ2-3; 7 bases align to TRBD1. In germline, CDR1 is MDHEN, CDR2 SYDVKM. The CDR3 sequence is 15 residues long. CDR3 bases: TGTGCCAGCTGTCAACAGGGGTGGGACGCAGATACGCTGTATTTT. Residues: CASCQQGWDADTLYF.

The chain recombines TRBV7-8 with TRBJ2-7; D is ambiguous. V lost 5 bases, J lost 3 bases, and 5 bases lay in between. Germline CDR1 reads SGHVS; CDR2 reads FQNEAQ. The CDR3 has 11 amino acids. CDR3 nucleotide sequence: TGTGCCAGCAGCCCCTACTACGAGCAGTACTTC. Protein sequence: CASSPYYEQYF.

By proportion, this clonotype is medium-sized. This rearrangement joins TRBV7-8 to TRBJ2-1; TRBD1 matches at 9 bases. The ends lost 4 bases at V and 5 bases at J; junction bases unmatched: 3. Germline assignment: CDR1 SGHVS and CDR2 FQNEAQ. The CDR3 has 14 residues. The CDR3: CASSYRTGDNEQFF. In DNA form, the CDR3 reads TGTGCCAGCAGCTACCGGACAGGGGACAATGAGCAGTTCTTC.

Only a few counts were recorded for this clonotype. The CDR3: CASSLAGHGYTF. For the CDR3, the DNA is TGTGCCAGCAGCTTAGCCGGACATGGCTACACCTTC. The V gene is TRBV7-8, the J gene TRBJ1-2, with D unclear. CDR3 length: 12 amino acids. Germline V gene sequence: CDR1 SGHVS, CDR2 FQNEAQ. V was cut by 0 bases and J by 6 bases, with 5 bases left in between.

This clonotype was detected many times. The rearrangement links TRBV5-1 to TRBJ2-5; D call uncertain. CDR1 is SGHRS and CDR2 is YFSETQ in the germline V gene. Trimming stripped 1 base from V and 4 bases from J, with 8 bases between. The CDR3 spans 13 residues. The DNA of the CDR3 is TGCGCCAGCAGCTTGTATGGTTCAGAGACCCAGTACTTC. Its translation is CASSLYGSETQYF.

This clonotype was seen a handful of times. It is likely a read error, because the conserved phenylalanine at the end of the CDR3 is missing. It is unclear where the CDR3 begins or ends on the DNA, so no DNA is shown, and the CDR3 is as TCRdb lists it. The V call is TRBV6-1, the J call TRBJ1-1; the table's D gene call, TRBD1, was not cross checked with the DNA. The CDR3 has 16 residues if both end residues are counted. Germline V gene data show CDR1 as MNHNS and CDR2 as SASEGT. CDR3: CASSERDRGMATPSVR.

This rearrangement joins TRBV5-4 to TRBJ2-3; D is possibly TRBD2 (6 bases). Germline CDR1 and CDR2: SGHNT and YYREEE (reference sequence). The CDR3 spans 15 residues. Trimming removed 1 base at V and 0 bases at J, with 9 bases between. The CDR3 loop reads CASSLKLASTDTQYF. The CDR3 DNA is TGTGCCAGCAGCTTGAAACTAGCCAGCACAGATACGCAGTATTTT. The whole variable domain, filled in from reference TRBV5-4 and TRBJ2-3, reads ETGVTQSPTHLIKTRGQQVTLRCSSQSGHNTVSWYQQALGQGPQFIFQYYREEENGRGNFPPRFSGLQFPNYSSELNVNALELDDSALYLCASSLKLASTDTQYFGPGTRLTVL.

V gene TRBV18 combines with J gene TRBJ2-3, with D perhaps matching TRBD2 (6 bases). Trimming took off 3 bases at V and 14 bases at J, with 33 bases between the two ends. CDR3 length: 18 amino acids. Germline-derived CDR1 and CDR2 are KGHSH and LQKENI. The CDR3 DNA follows: TGTGCCAGCTCACCTGGGGGAGGATCCGGTTCGAACACCGGGGAGCTGTATTTT. Encoded protein: CASSPGGGSGSNTGELYF. Filled out from reference TRBV18 and TRBJ2-3, the complete variable domain reads NAGVMQNPRHLVRRRGQEARLRCSPMKGHSHVYWYRQLPEEGLKFMVYLQKENIIDESGMPKERFSAEFPKEGPSILRIQQVVRGDSAAYFCASSPGGGSGSNTGELYFGPGTRLTVL.

Many counts were recorded for this clonotype. This chain links TRBV5-1 with TRBJ2-5; no firm D call. Germline V CDR1 and CDR2: SGHRS, YFSETQ. Deletions cut 6 bases from V and 2 bases from J, with 5 bases between. This CDR3 comprises 11 residues. The CDR3 DNA reads as TGCGCCAGCAAGAGACAAGAGACCCAGTACTTC. Encoded protein: CASKRQETQYF. The full variable domain, its missing parts supplied by reference TRBV5-1 and TRBJ2-5, is KAGVTQTPRYLIKTRGQQVTLSCSPISGHRSVSWYQQTPGQGLQFLFEYFSETQRNKGNFPGRFSGRQFSNSRSEMNVSTLELGDSALYLCASKRQETQYFGPGTRLLVL.

This clonotype was found a few times. V gene TRBV7-2 combines with J gene TRBJ2-1; 11 bases match TRBD2. Germline V gene sequence: CDR1 SGHTA, CDR2 FQGNSA. This CDR3 has 15 amino acids. After removal of 5 bases from V and 9 bases from J, the junction contained 9 bases not matched to a gene. The CDR3 region is CASSRVAGGRSEQFF. The CDR3 DNA follows: TGTGCCAGCAGCCGTGTAGCGGGGGGGCGGAGTGAGCAGTTCTTC.

This clonotype was recorded at least ten times. CDR3 in amino acids: CASSPEGVVQETQYF. The CDR3 DNA reads as TGCGCCAGCAGCCCGGAAGGAGTGGTGCAAGAGACCCAGTACTTC. The gene calls are TRBV5-1 and TRBJ2-5; no clear D. Germline lookup yields CDR1 SGHRS and CDR2 YFSETQ. Trimming left V 4 bases short and J 2 bases short, with 15 bases between. The length of the CDR3 is 15 residues.

The CDR3 DNA follows: TGTGCCAGCAGCCGCGGTGGCGGGGTGAGAGAGCAGTACTTC. Its translation is CASSRGGGVREQYF. The chain links TRBV7-2 to TRBJ2-5; TRBD2 is a possible D gene (6 bases). The CDR3 has 14 amino acids. From germline, CDR1 is SGHTA and CDR2 FQGNSA. Deletions cut 5 bases from V and 11 bases from J, with 21 bases between.

The J gene is TRBJ1-5, the V gene TRBV24-1; D call uncertain. The ends were cut back, 0 bases at V and 3 bases at J, with 5 bases in the middle. Germline V lookup: CDR1 KGHDR, CDR2 SFDVKD. The CDR3 length is 14 residues. The CDR3 sequence is CATSDLSINQPQHF. The DNA for the CDR3 is TGTGCCACCAGTGATTTGAGCATCAATCAGCCCCAGCATTTT.

The V call is TRBV7-2, the J call TRBJ2-5; 11 bases agree with TRBD2. The DNA end favors TRBJ2-1, so the J call may be wrong. The CDR3 has 14 amino acids. CDR1 is SGHTA, CDR2 FQGNSA, per germline. The CDR3 region is CASSLVAGGLEQFF. CDR3 coding DNA: TGTGCCAGCAGCTTAGTAGCGGGAGGGCTTGAGCAGTTCTTC.

As DNA, the CDR3 is TGTGCCTGGAGTGTGGGGCAGCTACTAGGGGAGACCCAGTACTTC. Its protein is CAWSVGQLLGETQYF. The rearrangement links TRBV30 to TRBJ2-1; D tentatively reads TRBD1 or TRBD2 (5 bases each). The J call may be faulty, since TRBJ2-5 better matches the DNA end. The CDR3 is made up of 15 amino acids. The V gene's germline CDR1 is GTSNPN and CDR2 SVGIG (reference sequence).

This clonotype has only a few counts. The chain uses TRBV6-1 and TRBJ1-1; weak D call: TRBD1 (5 bases). CDR3 length: 12 residues. Germline V gene data show CDR1 as MNHNS and CDR2 as SASEGT. V was cut by 5 bases and J by 5 bases, with 9 bases left in between. The DNA of the CDR3 is TGTGCCAGCAGTACGGGGCGTACTGAAGCTTTCTTT. The encoded protein is CASSTGRTEAFF.

This chain links TRBV28 with TRBJ2-5, with 7 bases that match TRBD1. The CDR3 loop spans 15 amino acids. Germline CDR1 is MDHEN and CDR2 is SYDVKM. V gave up 6 bases and J gave up 2 bases; unmatched junction bases: 9. The CDR3: CASRSNRGTQETQYF. The CDR3 DNA follows: TGTGCCAGCAGGTCAAACAGGGGAACTCAAGAGACCCAGTACTTC. Complete variable domain (other parts from reference TRBV28 and TRBJ2-5): DVKVTQSSRYLVKRTGEKVFLECVQDMDHENMFWYRQDPGLGLRLIYFSYDVKMKEKGDIPEGYSVSREKKERFSLILESASTNQTSMYLCASRSNRGTQETQYFGPGTRLLVL.

In its sample, this clonotype was seen many times. The chain links TRBV28 to TRBJ1-2; perhaps TRBD1 as D (6 bases). The CDR3 loop spans 13 amino acids. The V gene's germline CDR1 is MDHEN and CDR2 SYDVKM. V shed 4 bases and J shed 5 bases, with 11 bases lying between them. CDR3 protein: CASSSWTDYGYTF. CDR3 bases: TGTGCCAGCAGTTCATGGACAGATTATGGCTACACCTTC.

This clonotype appeared a few times. The chain combines TRBV7-2 with TRBJ2-5; D gene ambiguous. Germline assignment: CDR1 SGHTA and CDR2 FQGNSA. The CDR3 sequence is 15 residues long. V lost 1 base and J lost 3, with 12 bases in between. CDR3 DNA sequence: TGTGCCAGCAGCTTAGGAAAGGCCCGTAAAGAGACCCAGTACTTC. Residues: CASSLGKARKETQYF.